Below, one TCR beta chain is given with its context. The record originates from a study of blood T cells in healthy people across ages. A second PCR, run for roughly 7 to 11 cycles, used a sample-barcoded 5' primer plus a J-beta primer mix. From the 5' RACE reads, TCRdb called clonotypes with MiXCR, one entry per CDR3 protein. The sample shows under 2,000,000 distinct CDR3 sequences, just under 50% of them seen only once. The germline CDR1 and CDR2 sequences are MNHEY and SVGEGT. V was shortened by 7 bases and J by 1 base, with 11 bases between the two germline ends. This CDR3 has 14 residues. Sample: blood. This chain uses TRBV6-2 or TRBV6-3 with TRBJ1-5; D is undetermined. This TCR derives from a woman aged 40-49 years in good health. The CDR3 is CASTTTPSNQPQHF. The CDR3 DNA is TGTGCCAGCACCACCACACCAAGCAATCAGCCCCAGCATTTT.